These 24 T cell receptor beta chains originate from one sample sequenced in a study of CD8+CD57+ T cells in acquired aplastic anemia. Sequencing was done on patients that had shown CD8+CD57+ cell expansion by flow cytometry. The study profiled TCR beta VDJ and CDR3 using genomic DNA as template. Each CDR3 protein gets one entry after TCRdb re-called the reads with MiXCR. This table holds roughly 190,000 distinct CDR3 sequences, approximately 48% found once. The sequencing input was sorted CD4+, CD8+, or CD8+CD57+ T cells (not recorded which) from PBMCs. All receptors derive from a human donor with aplastic anemia.

V and J are TRBV7-2 and TRBJ2-5; D gene uncertain. CDR3 length: 13 amino acids. CDR1 and CDR2 from the germline V gene are SGHTA and FQGNSA. Trimming removed 4 bases at V and 7 bases at J, with 13 bases between. This CDR3 reads CASSSLPRGTQYF. The CDR3 DNA is TGTGCCAGCAGCTCCCTACCGCGCGGGACCCAGTACTTC. Complete variable domain (other parts from reference TRBV7-2 and TRBJ2-5): GAGVSQSPSNKVTEKGKDVELRCDPISGHTALYWYRQSLGQGLEFLIYFQGNSAPDKSGLPSDRFSAERTGGSVSTLTIQRTQQEDSAVYLCASSSLPRGTQYFGPGTRLLVL.

V usage is TRBV7-9 and J usage is TRBJ2-2, with D uncertain. Trimming cost V 5 bases and J 4 bases, with 11 bases left between them. CDR3 length equals 14 residues. The germline gives CDR1 SEHNR, CDR2 FQNEAQ (reference sequence). The CDR3 sequence: CASSHKGRTGELFF. Written as DNA, the CDR3 is TGTGCCAGCAGCCATAAAGGACGCACCGGGGAGCTGTTTTTT.

V is TRBV19 and J is TRBJ2-7; 10 nucleotides match TRBD2. The CDR3 is 15 amino acids. The ends lost 2 bases at V and 3 bases at J; junction bases unmatched: 4. CDR1 is LNHDA and CDR2 is SQIVND in the germline V gene (reference sequence). The CDR3 reads CASSILAGGIYEQYF. The DNA of the CDR3 is TGTGCCAGTAGTATATTAGCGGGAGGTATCTACGAGCAGTACTTC.

At least ten counts were recorded for this clonotype. This sequence joins TRBV7-2 and TRBJ1-4; TRBD1 might be the D (6 bases). V lost 5 bases, J lost 8 bases, and 21 bases lay in between. The CDR3 length is 16 residues. In germline, CDR1 is SGHTA, CDR2 FQGNSA. CDR3 in amino acids: CASSQFGEGGVEKLFF. The CDR3 DNA follows: TGTGCCAGCAGCCAATTTGGGGAAGGGGGGGTCGAAAAACTGTTTTTT.

Only a few counts were recorded for this clonotype. The chain uses TRBV6-1 and TRBJ1-1; 10 bases map to TRBD1. J was trimmed by 4 bases and V by 5 bases; bases with no gene match: 7. Per germline, CDR1 MNHNS and CDR2 SASEGT. The CDR3 sequence is 15 residues long. The DNA for the CDR3 is TGTGCCAGCAGTACCCGGGACAGGGGTTCCACTGAAGCTTTCTTT. This translates into CASSTRDRGSTEAFF.

The V and J genes are TRBV10-3 and TRBJ1-1; D perhaps matches TRBD1 (6 bases). Trimming stripped 7 bases from V and 1 base from J, with 13 bases between. CDR1 is ENHRY and CDR2 is SYGVKD in the germline V gene. This CDR3 spans 14 amino acids. As DNA, the CDR3 is TGTGCCATCAACTCACAGGGAGCGAACACTGAAGCTTTCTTT. Protein sequence: CAINSQGANTEAFF.

This clonotype appeared once. This may be a read error, as it is one base from a much larger clone. This chain links TRBV4-3 with TRBJ2-7; the match to TRBD2 covers 11 bases. Germline-derived CDR1 and CDR2 are LGHNA and YSLEER. This CDR3 contains 17 residues. In DNA form, the CDR3 reads TGCGCCGGCAGCCAAGGGGGACTAGCGGATCTCTCCTACGAGCAGTACTTC. Translation: CAGSQGGLADLSYEQYF.

The V gene is TRBV7-9, the J gene TRBJ2-7, with D tentatively TRBD2 (6 bases). The germline V gene has CDR1 SEHNR and CDR2 FQNEAQ (reference sequence). The CDR3 is made up of 14 amino acids. The V and J ends lost 3 bases and 2 bases respectively, with 11 bases between them. This CDR3 is CASSLEGAPYEQYF. The CDR3 nucleotides are TGTGCCAGCAGCTTGGAGGGAGCCCCCTACGAGCAGTACTTC.

The CDR3 reads CSVANPGQGFYEQYF. The CDR3 DNA sequence: TGCAGCGTTGCGAATCCGGGACAGGGGTTCTACGAGCAGTACTTC. This rearrangement joins TRBV29-1 to TRBJ2-7, with 10 bases fitting TRBD1. CDR1 SQVTM and CDR2 ANQGSEA come from the germline V gene. The CDR3 spans 15 residues. The trim removed 4 bases at V and 3 bases at J, leaving 9 bases unmatched.

Details on this clonotype: Since a much larger clone is just one base distant, this may be a read error. The chain couples TRBV7-9 to TRBJ1-1, with no clear D. The CDR3 runs 12 residues. The germline V gene encodes CDR1 SEHNR and CDR2 FQNEAQ (reference sequence). The CDR3 DNA follows: TGTGCCGGCAGCTTATTTAACACTGAAGCTTTCTTT. Encoded protein: CAGSLFNTEAFF.

This clonotype was seen ten or more times. The V gene is TRBV12-3 or TRBV12-4, the J gene TRBJ2-7; the match to TRBD1 covers 11 bases. CDR3 length equals 16 residues. The J segment lost 0 bases and the V segment lost 3 bases, leaving 4 bases of the junction unmatched. Here the CDR3 DNA reads TGTGCCAGCAGTTTTATGGGGACAGGGGGCTCCTACGAGCAGTACTTC. It codes for CASSFMGTGGSYEQYF.

In regard to this clonotype: A read error may explain this, as a much larger clone is one base away. Without the conserved terminal phenylalanine or tryptophan, this CDR3 likely stems from a read error. The chain combines TRBV6-1 with TRBJ2-3; D is undetermined. This CDR3 has 12 amino acids. Trimming took 7 bases from V and 2 from J, leaving 7 bases between them. Germline-derived CDR1 and CDR2 are MNHNS and SASEGT. CDR3 DNA sequence: TGTGCCAGCAAGGCCTACACAGATACGCAGTATCTT. Residues: CASKAYTDTQYL.

This clonotype was seen ten or more times. The V call is TRBV9, the J call TRBJ2-1; 7 positions agree with TRBD2. Trimming cost V 2 bases and J 3 bases; bases outside gene matches: 8. The CDR3 contains 16 residues. CDR1 SGDLS and CDR2 YYNGEE come from the germline V gene. The CDR3 is CASSVGIAGRYNEQFF. CDR3 in DNA: TGTGCCAGCAGCGTCGGAATAGCGGGTCGCTACAATGAGCAGTTCTTC.

This clonotype occurred many times. The V gene is TRBV7-3, the J gene TRBJ1-1; D is possibly TRBD1 (5 bases). V lost 5 bases to trimming and J lost 2 bases, with 15 bases between them. CDR1 is SGHTA, CDR2 FQGTGA, per germline. The CDR3 is 15 residues long. CDR3 residues: CASSPTGGDNTEAFF. The CDR3 DNA reads TGTGCCAGCAGCCCGACGGGAGGGGATAACACTGAAGCTTTCTTT.

This clonotype showed up many times. The CDR3 DNA reads as TGTGCCAGCAGCCCGACTGGATACGCCTACGAGCAGTACTTC. Its protein is CASSPTGYAYEQYF. V is TRBV6-5 and J is TRBJ2-7; D not certain. V lost 6 bases to trimming and J lost 2 bases, with 14 bases between them. The CDR3 spans 14 residues. Per germline, CDR1 MNHEY and CDR2 SVGAGI.

A few counts support this clonotype. Just one base apart from a much larger clone, this may be a read error. The chain has TRBV2 and TRBJ2-7, with 9 bases that match TRBD1. The junction had 12 bases not matched to a gene; V was cut back by 6 bases and J by 6 bases. The CDR3 is 15 amino acids. CDR1 SNHLY and CDR2 FYNNEI come from the germline V gene. CDR3 DNA sequence: TGTGCCAGCAGCGTAGGGGGGACAGGGACCTGCGAGCAGTACTTC. Amino acids: CASSVGGTGTCEQYF.

CDR3 nucleotide sequence: TGCGCCAGCGCTAGTACAGGAGGTGACGAGCAGTACTTC. It translates to CASASTGGDEQYF. The chain employs TRBV5-1 and TRBJ2-7; D may correspond to TRBD1 or TRBD2 (5 bases each). V was trimmed by 7 bases and J by 5 bases, leaving 16 bases between them. The CDR3 contains 13 residues. CDR1 is SGHRS, CDR2 YFSETQ, per germline.

Remarks on this clonotype: The conserved phenylalanine or tryptophan is not found at the CDR3 terminus, so this likely reflects a read error. The chain employs TRBV10-3 and TRBJ1-1; D unclear. The CDR3 length is 14 residues. Germline V gives CDR1 ENHRY, CDR2 SYGVKD. The chain's CDR3 is CAIGDNRERTEAFL. The CDR3 DNA is TGTGCCATCGGTGATAATAGGGAAAGAACTGAAGCTTTCCTT.

This clonotype has ten or more counts. The gene calls are TRBV7-2 and TRBJ2-1; D possibly corresponds to TRBD1 (6 bases). With 3 bases removed from V and 14 bases from J, the gap between germline ends came to 14 bases. The CDR3 covers 12 residues. CDR1 and CDR2 from the germline V gene are SGHTA and FQGNSA. The chain's CDR3 is CASSLGARKEFF. The CDR3 bases are TGTGCCAGCAGCTTGGGGGCCCGAAAGGAGTTCTTC.

This clonotype was observed a few times. The CDR3 loop is CASSSTGGSGNTIYF. The CDR3 DNA sequence: TGCGCCAGCAGTTCGACAGGGGGTAGTGGAAACACCATATATTTT. The chain uses TRBV5-1 and TRBJ1-3; 9 bases line up with TRBD1. CDR1 and CDR2 from the germline V gene are SGHRS and YFSETQ. V lost 5 bases, J lost 3 bases, and 6 bases stayed unmatched. This CDR3 has 15 residues.

This clonotype has more than one count but fewer than ten. V usage is TRBV20-1 and J usage is TRBJ2-3; TRBD2 agrees at 9 bases. The V and J ends lost 6 bases and 3 bases, in that order; junction bases with no gene match: 10. The CDR3 is 15 residues long. CDR1 is DFQATT and CDR2 is SNEGSKA in the germline V gene (reference sequence). The CDR3 loop is CSAEGAGGGTDTQYF. DNA for the CDR3: TGCAGTGCCGAGGGAGCGGGAGGAGGTACAGATACGCAGTATTTT.

This clonotype was seen at least ten times. V gene TRBV7-9 combines with J gene TRBJ2-1, with 10 nucleotides matching TRBD2. The CDR3 has 16 residues. Trimming cost V 5 bases and J 3 bases; bases outside gene matches: 7. Germline lookup yields CDR1 SEHNR and CDR2 FQNEAQ (reference sequence). The DNA of the CDR3 is TGTGCCAGCAGCCGTCTAGCGGGAGTCCTCTACAATGAGCAGTTCTTC. Translation gives CASSRLAGVLYNEQFF.

The chain couples TRBV29-1 to TRBJ1-1; D not resolved. Germline V gives CDR1 SQVTM, CDR2 ANQGSEA. This CDR3 is 12 amino acids long. Trimming cost V 2 bases and J 6 bases, with 10 bases left between them. The CDR3 nucleotides are TGCAGCGTTGAAATTTGGAAATCTGAAGCTTTCTTT. Translating it yields CSVEIWKSEAFF.

This clonotype has a count of ten or more. The genes are TRBV20-1 and TRBJ1-2; D possibly corresponds to TRBD1 (6 bases). V was trimmed by 3 bases and J by 8 bases, leaving 10 bases between them. Germline V gene data show CDR1 as DFQATT and CDR2 as SNEGSKA (reference sequence). The CDR3 is made up of 11 amino acids. The CDR3 sequence: CSASGGHGYTF. In DNA, the CDR3 is TGCAGTGCTAGTGGGGGGCACGGCTACACCTTC.